The next 17 T cell receptor beta chains were all read from a single sample in a study of beta chain features in type 1 diabetes (dated by TCRdb to 2016 to 2019). Library generation was performed with the immunoSEQ multiplex PCR assay. All of the isolated RNA was reverse transcribed with the High Capacity cDNA Reverse Transcription Kit, so expressed TCRB transcripts were sequenced. TCRdb retrieved this table from immuneACCESS and kept in-frame rearrangements only. Not all clones are present; in checked studies, unresolved V genes account for under half, and no reason is known for the remainder. For this sample the table gives roughly 350,000 clones, of which roughly a tenth were detected only once. The top ten clones comprise approximately 0.55% of the sample. Their specific antigens are unknown. Findings and caveats that apply to the study as a whole: In all four CD4+ subsets, TCRB CDR3 length was moderately but significantly shorter in type 1 diabetes patients.

Specimen: central memory CD4+ T cells from blood. These receptors came from a man aged 25-45 years with type 1 diabetes.

V and J are TRBV28 and TRBJ2-2; the D is unclear. V lost 3 bases and J 7 bases, leaving 3 bases between the germline ends. The CDR3 totals 11 residues. CDR1 and CDR2 from the germline V gene are MDHEN and SYDVKM. The CDR3: CASSLIGELFF. In DNA form, the CDR3 reads TGTGCCAGCAGTTTGATCGGGGAGCTGTTTTTT.

The chain uses TRBV5-1 and TRBJ2-6; tentative D call: TRBD2 (5 bases). This CDR3 comprises 16 residues. In germline, CDR1 is SGHRS, CDR2 YFSETQ. V lost 0 bases to trimming and J lost 2 bases, with 9 bases between them. The CDR3 DNA follows: TGCGCCAGCAGCTTGGCTCCGAGGGCTGGGGCCAACGTCCTGACTTTC. Amino acid sequence: CASSLAPRAGANVLTF.

CDR3 protein: CASSYTATDTQYF. The CDR3 nucleotides are TGTGCCAGCAGTTACACAGCCACAGATACGCAGTATTTT. The V gene is TRBV6-6, the J gene TRBJ2-3; no clear D. Looked up from germline, CDR1 is MNHNY and CDR2 is SVGAGI (reference sequence). Deletions cut 2 bases from V and 2 bases from J, with 5 bases between. The length of the CDR3 is 13 residues.

This clone was counted many times. The chain recombines TRBV11-2 with TRBJ2-1, with D tentatively TRBD1 or TRBD2 (5 bases each). This CDR3 has 14 residues. Between the trimmed V and J ends, which lost 5 bases and 4 bases, there was a span of 12 bases. Germline V gene lookup returns CDR1 SGHAT and CDR2 FQNNGV. The CDR3 region is CASSTRGVYNEQFF. The CDR3 bases are TGTGCCAGCAGCACAAGAGGGGTGTACAATGAGCAGTTCTTC.

The CDR3 nucleotides are TGTGCCAGCAGCCAATGGGTTACGCCGTTCTTC. This sequence encodes CASSQWVTPFF. The chain has TRBV7-2 and TRBJ2-1, with D unclear. The CDR3 extends over 11 amino acids. V was pared by 5 bases and J by 15 bases, with 14 bases between. Germline V lookup: CDR1 SGHTA, CDR2 FQGNSA.

This clone turned up a few times. The chain joins TRBV5-1 to TRBJ2-3; tentative D call: TRBD1 (5 bases). V shed 4 bases and J shed 5 bases, with 14 bases lying between them. This CDR3 spans 14 amino acids. CDR1 is SGHRS and CDR2 is YFSETQ in the germline V gene. The CDR3 here is CASSAGQTVDTQYF. CDR3 coding DNA: TGCGCCAGCAGCGCCGGACAAACTGTAGATACGCAGTATTTT.

The rearrangement joins TRBV5-5 to TRBJ1-1; no clear D. Per germline, CDR1 SGHKS and CDR2 YYEKEE (reference sequence). The CDR3 has 15 amino acids. V was trimmed by 4 bases and J by 0 bases, leaving 13 bases between them. The CDR3 here is CASSLGLGMNTEAFF. The CDR3 bases are TGTGCCAGCAGCCTAGGGTTGGGGATGAACACTGAAGCTTTCTTT.

This clone was seen repeatedly, ten times or more. J is TRBJ2-1 and V is TRBV19; no clear D. CDR1 is LNHDA and CDR2 is SQIVND in the germline V gene (reference sequence). This CDR3 is 11 amino acids long. Trimming removed 3 bases from V and 10 bases from J, with 7 bases in between. CDR3 amino acids: CASSINWEQFF. Written as DNA, the CDR3 is TGTGCCAGTAGTATCAACTGGGAGCAGTTCTTC.

This clone was observed a handful of times. V and J are TRBV27 and TRBJ2-5; weak D call: TRBD1 (6 bases). V was cut by 8 bases and J by 4 bases, with 14 bases left in between. The germline V gene has CDR1 MNHEY and CDR2 SMNVEV (reference sequence). This CDR3 contains 13 residues. The CDR3 sequence: CASHTGIGETQYF. CDR3 nucleotide sequence: TGTGCCAGCCATACAGGGATTGGAGAGACCCAGTACTTC.

This clone has more than one count but fewer than ten. The rearrangement links TRBV20-1 to TRBJ2-1; perhaps D is TRBD1 or TRBD2 (5 bases each). This CDR3 comprises 10 residues. The ends were cut back, 2 bases at V and 14 bases at J, with 10 bases in the middle. CDR1 DFQATT and CDR2 SNEGSKA come from the germline V gene (reference sequence). This chain's CDR3 is CSARRDVEFF. DNA for the CDR3: TGCAGTGCTAGAAGGGACGTTGAGTTCTTC.

This chain connects TRBV4-3 to TRBJ2-1; D remains unclear. Germline assignment: CDR1 LGHNA and CDR2 YSLEER. V was clipped by 0 bases and J by 7 bases, with 7 bases between them. The CDR3 loop spans 13 amino acids. CDR3 sequence reads: CASSQDIGNEQFF. In nucleotides, the CDR3 is TGCGCCAGCAGCCAAGATATAGGGAATGAGCAGTTCTTC.

This clone was observed a handful of times. An end of the junction differs from the germline gene, which may be a read error. The chain links TRBV27 to TRBJ1-2; TRBD1 agrees at 7 bases. In germline, CDR1 is MNHEY, CDR2 SMNVEV (reference sequence). CDR3 length: 13 amino acids. The chain's CDR3 is CASSSTDRIGFTF. CDR3 nucleotide sequence: TGTGCCAGCAGTTCCACGGACAGGATCGGCTTCACCTTC.

This clone was seen only a few times. This sequence joins TRBV18 and TRBJ2-7, with TRBD1 as a possible D gene (6 bases). Germline assignment: CDR1 KGHSH and CDR2 LQKENI. This CDR3 comprises 12 residues. V was shortened by 5 bases and J by 5 bases, with 10 bases between the two germline ends. The CDR3 spells CASSIEGDEQYF. CDR3 DNA sequence: TGTGCCAGCTCAATAGAGGGGGACGAGCAGTACTTC.

Only a few counts were recorded for this clone. This chain connects TRBV10-3 to TRBJ2-2; 9 bases fit TRBD1. Unmatched junction bases numbered 4, after V lost 4 bases and J lost 4 bases. Germline CDR1 and CDR2: ENHRY and SYGVKD. The CDR3 has 15 residues. The CDR3 is CAISVGQGVTGELFF. As DNA, the CDR3 is TGTGCCATCAGTGTGGGACAGGGTGTCACCGGGGAGCTGTTTTTT.

This clone was observed a handful of times. The gene calls are TRBV19 and TRBJ2-5; D is tentatively TRBD1 or TRBD2 (5 bases each). The length of the CDR3 is 15 residues. Germline V gene data show CDR1 as LNHDA and CDR2 as SQIVND (reference sequence). V lost 6 bases to trimming and J lost 5 bases, with 19 bases between them. CDR3 DNA: TGTGCCAGTAGCGCCCGGGGCCTCAGAGAGGAGACCCAGTACTTC. Translated, it gives CASSARGLREETQYF.

This rearrangement joins TRBV7-3 to TRBJ1-2, with TRBD1 matching 7 bases. CDR1 SGHTA and CDR2 FQGTGA come from the germline V gene. The CDR3 sequence is 13 residues long. V lost 5 bases, J lost 4 bases, and 4 bases stayed unmatched. CDR3 nucleotides: TGTGCCAGCAGCGCCTCAGGGGGCTATGGCTACACCTTC. Translation: CASSASGGYGYTF.

This clone occurred a few times. Other DNA sequences in this specimen translate into the identical CDR3. Written as DNA, the CDR3 is TGCAGTGCTCCGGATGGCTACGAGCAGTACTTC. This codes for CSAPDGYEQYF. The J gene is TRBJ2-7, the V gene TRBV20-1; D is unclear. The CDR3 runs to 11 residues. Deletions cut 5 bases from V and 3 bases from J, with 8 bases between. Germline V gives CDR1 DFQATT, CDR2 SNEGSKA (reference sequence).